This T cell receptor beta chain derives from a study of metastatic and nonmetastatic thyroid tumors. Whole-study context: Repertoires were compared across blood and tumor or nodule tissue from malignant and benign thyroid patients.

Study conclusions and caveats: The reported finding was significantly higher TCR beta diversity in malignant thyroid tumors relative to benign nodules, in blood and tumor.

The V end lost 4 bases, the J end lost 6 bases, and 23 bases lay between the germline ends. Germline CDR1 and CDR2: SGHRS and YFSETQ. The CDR3 is 17 residues long. Among the patients, none had received any treatment before thyroid surgery. This clone occurred many times. Its antigen remains unknown. Per the study methods: The authors used CDR3 differences across clinicopathological groups to build a distant-metastasis classifier for papillary thyroid cancer. TCRdb re-clonotyped the PCR reads via MiXCR. These V and J calls are TCRdb output, not the study's own analysis. Of tens of thousands of clones listed, under 5% are singletons.

This receptor was taken from a female donor with papillary thyroid cancer or a benign thyroid nodule (not recorded which). Some clones in this sample may be carry-over from other donors' samples. This chain joins TRBV5-1 and TRBJ2-1, with D possibly being TRBD1 (6 bases). Specimen: blood. CDR3 sequence (DNA): TGCGCCAGCAGCCCCCCCACAGGGACCCACGTTTTCAATGAGCAGTTCTTC. Translating gives CASSPPTGTHVFNEQFF.